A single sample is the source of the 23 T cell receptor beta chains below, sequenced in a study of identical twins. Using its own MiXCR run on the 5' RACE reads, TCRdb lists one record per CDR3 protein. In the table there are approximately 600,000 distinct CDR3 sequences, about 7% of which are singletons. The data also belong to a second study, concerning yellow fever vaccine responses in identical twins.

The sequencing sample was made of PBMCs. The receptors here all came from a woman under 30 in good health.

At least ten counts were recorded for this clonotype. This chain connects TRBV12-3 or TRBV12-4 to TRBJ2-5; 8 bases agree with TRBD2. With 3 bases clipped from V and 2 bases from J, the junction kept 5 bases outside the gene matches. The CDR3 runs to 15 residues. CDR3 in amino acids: CASSFGLATQETQYF. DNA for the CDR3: TGTGCCAGCAGTTTCGGACTAGCTACTCAAGAGACCCAGTACTTC.

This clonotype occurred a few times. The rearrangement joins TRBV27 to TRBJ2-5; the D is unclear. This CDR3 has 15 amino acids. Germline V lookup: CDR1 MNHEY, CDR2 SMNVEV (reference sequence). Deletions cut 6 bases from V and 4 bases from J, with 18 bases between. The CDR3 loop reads CASSLRPLSGETQYF. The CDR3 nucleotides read TGTGCCAGCAGCCTCAGACCCCTATCCGGAGAGACCCAGTACTTC.

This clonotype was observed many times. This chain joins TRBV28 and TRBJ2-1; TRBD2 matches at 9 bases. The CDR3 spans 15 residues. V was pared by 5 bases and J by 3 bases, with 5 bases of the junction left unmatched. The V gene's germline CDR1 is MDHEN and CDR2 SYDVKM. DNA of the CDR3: TGTGCCAGCAGTCCAATAGCGGGAGACTACAATGAGCAGTTCTTC. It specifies CASSPIAGDYNEQFF. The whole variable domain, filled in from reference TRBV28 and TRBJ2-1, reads DVKVTQSSRYLVKRTGEKVFLECVQDMDHENMFWYRQDPGLGLRLIYFSYDVKMKEKGDIPEGYSVSREKKERFSLILESASTNQTSMYLCASSPIAGDYNEQFFGPGTRLTVL.

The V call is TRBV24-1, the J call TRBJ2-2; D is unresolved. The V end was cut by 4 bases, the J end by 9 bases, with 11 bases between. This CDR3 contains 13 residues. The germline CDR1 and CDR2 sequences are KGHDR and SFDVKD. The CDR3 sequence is CATSDSVLRELFF. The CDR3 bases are TGTGCCACCAGTGACTCGGTCCTTAGGGAGCTGTTTTTT.

CDR3 in amino acids: CSVDREGSGELFF. The CDR3 DNA sequence: TGCAGCGTAGACAGGGAAGGGTCCGGGGAGCTGTTTTTT. The chain joins TRBV29-1 to TRBJ2-2; 7 bases agree with TRBD1. The length of the CDR3 is 13 residues. Germline V lookup: CDR1 SQVTM, CDR2 ANQGSEA. The trim removed 6 bases at V and 6 bases at J, leaving 7 bases unmatched.

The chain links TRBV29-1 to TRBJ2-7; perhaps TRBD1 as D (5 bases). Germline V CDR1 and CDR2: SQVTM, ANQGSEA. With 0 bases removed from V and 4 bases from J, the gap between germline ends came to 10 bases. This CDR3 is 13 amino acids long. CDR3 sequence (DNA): TGCAGCGTTGAAGACTTGACAGATTACGAGCAGTACTTC. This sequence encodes CSVEDLTDYEQYF.

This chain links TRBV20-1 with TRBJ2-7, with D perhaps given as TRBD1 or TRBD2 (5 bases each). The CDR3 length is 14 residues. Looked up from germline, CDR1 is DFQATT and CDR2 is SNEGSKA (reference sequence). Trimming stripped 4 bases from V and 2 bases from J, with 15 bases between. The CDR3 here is CSATPPGRTYEQYV. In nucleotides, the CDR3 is TGCAGTGCTACTCCACCGGGACGGACCTACGAGCAGTACGTC.

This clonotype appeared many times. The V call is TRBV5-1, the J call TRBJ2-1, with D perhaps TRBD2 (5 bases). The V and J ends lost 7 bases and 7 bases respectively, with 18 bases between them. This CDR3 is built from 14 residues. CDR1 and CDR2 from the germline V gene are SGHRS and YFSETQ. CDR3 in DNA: TGCGCCAGCCGGGGAGTTTTGAGTGAGAATGAGCAGTTCTTC. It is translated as CASRGVLSENEQFF.

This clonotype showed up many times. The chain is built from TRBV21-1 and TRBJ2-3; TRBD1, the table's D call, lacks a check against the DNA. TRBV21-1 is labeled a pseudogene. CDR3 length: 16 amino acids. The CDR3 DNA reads TGTGCCAGCAGCATTCGCCGGGACAGGGGGACAGATACGCAGTATTTT. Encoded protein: CASSIRRDRGTDTQYF.

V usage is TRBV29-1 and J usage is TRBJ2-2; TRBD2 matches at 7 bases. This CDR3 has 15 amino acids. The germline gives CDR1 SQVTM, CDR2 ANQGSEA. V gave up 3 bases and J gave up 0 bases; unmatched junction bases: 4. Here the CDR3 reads CSVEWDYPNTGELFF. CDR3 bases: TGCAGCGTTGAGTGGGACTACCCGAACACCGGGGAGCTGTTTTTT.

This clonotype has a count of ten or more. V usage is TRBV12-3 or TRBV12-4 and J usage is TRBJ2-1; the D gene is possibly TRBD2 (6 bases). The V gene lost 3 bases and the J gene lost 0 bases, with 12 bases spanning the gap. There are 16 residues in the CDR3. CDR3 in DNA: TGTGCCAGCAGTTTGGGCGGGGTCTTCTCCTACAATGAGCAGTTCTTC. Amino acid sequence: CASSLGGVFSYNEQFF.

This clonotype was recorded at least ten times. The CDR3 nucleotides are TGCGCCAGCAGCATCCTGACTAGCGGACACAACACCGGGGAGCTGTTTTTT. Residues: CASSILTSGHNTGELFF. The rearrangement joins TRBV5-1 to TRBJ2-2; 9 nucleotides line up with TRBD2. CDR1 is SGHRS and CDR2 is YFSETQ in the germline V gene. J lost 2 bases, V lost 4 bases, and 9 bases had no gene match. This CDR3 contains 17 residues. Based on the CDR3 plus reference TRBV5-1 and TRBJ2-2, the full variable domain is KAGVTQTPRYLIKTRGQQVTLSCSPISGHRSVSWYQQTPGQGLQFLFEYFSETQRNKGNFPGRFSGRQFSNSRSEMNVSTLELGDSALYLCASSILTSGHNTGELFFGEGSRLTVL.

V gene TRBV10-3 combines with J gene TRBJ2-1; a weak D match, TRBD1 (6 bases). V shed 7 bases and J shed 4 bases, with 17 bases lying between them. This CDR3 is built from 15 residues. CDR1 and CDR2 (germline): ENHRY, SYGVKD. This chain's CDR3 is CAITETPDSYNEQFF. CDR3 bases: TGTGCCATCACCGAGACCCCGGACAGTTACAATGAGCAGTTCTTC.

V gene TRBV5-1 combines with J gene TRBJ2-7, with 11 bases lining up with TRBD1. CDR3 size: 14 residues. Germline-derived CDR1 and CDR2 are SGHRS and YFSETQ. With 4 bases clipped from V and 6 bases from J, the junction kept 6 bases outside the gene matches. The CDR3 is CASSPGQGGAEQYF. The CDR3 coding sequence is TGCGCCAGCAGCCCGGGACAGGGGGGCGCCGAGCAGTACTTC.

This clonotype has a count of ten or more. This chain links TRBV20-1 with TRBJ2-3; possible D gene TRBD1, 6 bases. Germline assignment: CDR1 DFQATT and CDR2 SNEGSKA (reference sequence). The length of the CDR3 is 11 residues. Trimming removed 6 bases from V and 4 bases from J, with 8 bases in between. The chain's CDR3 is CSATGSDTQYF. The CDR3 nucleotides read TGCAGTGCCACAGGGTCAGATACGCAGTATTTT.

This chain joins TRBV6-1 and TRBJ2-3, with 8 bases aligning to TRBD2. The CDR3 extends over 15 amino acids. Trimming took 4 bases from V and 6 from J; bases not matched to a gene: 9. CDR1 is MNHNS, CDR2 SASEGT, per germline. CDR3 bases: TGTGCCAGCAGTGCACAAGCGGGGGTCAGGGATACGCAGTATTTT. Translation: CASSAQAGVRDTQYF.

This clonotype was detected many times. This CDR3 reads CASSAMSGFSYEQYF. The DNA of the CDR3 is TGTGCCAGCAGCGCCATGAGCGGATTCTCCTACGAGCAGTACTTC. V is TRBV7-3 and J is TRBJ2-7; D is perhaps TRBD2 (5 bases). Germline V gene data show CDR1 as SGHTA and CDR2 as FQGTGA. The CDR3 length is 15 residues. The V gene lost 5 bases and the J gene lost 0 bases, with 14 bases spanning the gap.

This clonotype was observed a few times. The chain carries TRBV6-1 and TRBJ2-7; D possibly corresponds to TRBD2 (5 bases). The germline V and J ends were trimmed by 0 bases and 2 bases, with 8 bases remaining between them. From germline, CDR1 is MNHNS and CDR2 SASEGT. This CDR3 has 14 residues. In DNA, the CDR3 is TGTGCCAGCAGTGAAGCGTGGGAGCCCTACGAGCAGTACTTC. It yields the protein CASSEAWEPYEQYF.

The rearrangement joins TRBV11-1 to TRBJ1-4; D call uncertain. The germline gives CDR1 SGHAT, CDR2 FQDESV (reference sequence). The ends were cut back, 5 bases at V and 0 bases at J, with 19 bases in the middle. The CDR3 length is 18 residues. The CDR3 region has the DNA TGTGCCAGCAGCCAAGTAGACGGTTCAAAGTCAACTAATGAAAAACTGTTTTTT. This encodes CASSQVDGSKSTNEKLFF. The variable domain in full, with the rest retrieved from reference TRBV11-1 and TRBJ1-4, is EAEVAQSPRYKITEKSQAVAFWCDPISGHATLYWYRQILGQGPELLVQFQDESVVDDSQLPKDRFSAERLKGVDSTLKIQPAELGDSAMYLCASSQVDGSKSTNEKLFFGSGTQLSVL.

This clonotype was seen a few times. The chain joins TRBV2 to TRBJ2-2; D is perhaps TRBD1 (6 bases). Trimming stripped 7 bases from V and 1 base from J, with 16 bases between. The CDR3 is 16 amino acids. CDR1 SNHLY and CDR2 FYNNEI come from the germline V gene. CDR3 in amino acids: CASNRLGGKNTGELFF. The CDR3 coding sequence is TGTGCCAGCAACAGATTAGGGGGAAAGAACACCGGGGAGCTGTTTTTT.

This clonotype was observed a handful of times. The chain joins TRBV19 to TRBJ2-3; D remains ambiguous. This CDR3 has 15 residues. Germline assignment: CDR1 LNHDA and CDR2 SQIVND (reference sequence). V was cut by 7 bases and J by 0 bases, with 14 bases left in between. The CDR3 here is CASNRATLSTDTQYF. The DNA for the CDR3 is TGTGCCAGTAATAGGGCCACATTAAGCACAGATACGCAGTATTTT.

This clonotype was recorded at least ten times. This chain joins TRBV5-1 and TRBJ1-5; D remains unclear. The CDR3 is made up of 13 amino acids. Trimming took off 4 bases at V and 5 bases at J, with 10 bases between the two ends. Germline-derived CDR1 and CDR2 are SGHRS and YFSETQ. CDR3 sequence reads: CASSPDLYQPQHF. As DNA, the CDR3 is TGCGCCAGCAGCCCGGACCTCTATCAGCCCCAGCATTTT.

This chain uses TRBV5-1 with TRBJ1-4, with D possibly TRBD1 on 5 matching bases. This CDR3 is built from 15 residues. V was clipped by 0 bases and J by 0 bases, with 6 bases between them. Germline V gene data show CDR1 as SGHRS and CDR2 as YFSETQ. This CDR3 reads CASSLEGATNEKLFF. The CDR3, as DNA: TGCGCCAGCAGCTTGGAAGGGGCAACTAATGAAAAACTGTTTTTT.